This TCR beta chain was sequenced for a study of T cells in Graves' hyperthyroidism and ophthalmopathy. The wider study: Peripheral blood was drawn at first diagnosis, prior to all treatment. The study's findings and limits: Appearing also in blood were most of the thyroid clonotypes expanded above 0.001.

Amplification targeted TCR beta CDR3 regions from RNA transcripts. First-round RT-PCR with HTBI primers amplified the TCR CDR3 region. A single record per CDR3 protein comes from TCRdb applying MiXCR to the multiplex PCR reads. The sample has around 600,000 distinct CDR3 sequences; around 13% are singletons. V was cut by 1 base and J by 4 bases, with 17 bases left in between. The CDR3 has 17 residues. For ophthalmopathy patients, the Clinical Activity Score was at least 3 and the NOSPECS grade at least 4; duration was under 3 months. Diagnoses used clinical symptoms, serum thyroxine and TRAb, thyroid ultrasound and orbital computed tomography. This clonotype appeared a few times. The antigen is not known.

This TCR was sampled from a woman between 45 and 60 years old with Graves' ophthalmopathy. The chain combines TRBV12-3 or TRBV12-4 with TRBJ1-5; no firm D call. Sequenced: blood. CDR3 in amino acids: CASSLDPLGVSNQPQHF. The CDR3, as DNA: TGTGCCAGCAGTTTAGATCCCTTAGGTGTGAGTAATCAGCCCCAGCATTTT.